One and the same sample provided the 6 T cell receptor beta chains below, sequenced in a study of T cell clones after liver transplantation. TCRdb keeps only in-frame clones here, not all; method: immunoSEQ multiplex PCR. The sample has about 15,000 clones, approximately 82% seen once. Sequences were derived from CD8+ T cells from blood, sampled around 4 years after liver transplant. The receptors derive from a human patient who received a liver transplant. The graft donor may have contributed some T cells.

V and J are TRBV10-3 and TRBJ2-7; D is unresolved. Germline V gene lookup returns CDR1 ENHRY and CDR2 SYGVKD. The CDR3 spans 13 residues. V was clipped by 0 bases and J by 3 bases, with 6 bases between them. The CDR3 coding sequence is TGTGCCATCAGTGAGTCGGTCGGCTACGAGCAGTACTTC. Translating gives CAISESVGYEQYF.

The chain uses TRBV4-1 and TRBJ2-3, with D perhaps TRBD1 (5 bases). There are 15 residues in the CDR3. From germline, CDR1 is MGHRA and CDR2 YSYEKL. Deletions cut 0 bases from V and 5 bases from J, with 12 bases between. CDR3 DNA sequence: TGCGCCAGCAGCCAAGAGAAGGGGCCGGGAGATACGCAGTATTTT. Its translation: CASSQEKGPGDTQYF.

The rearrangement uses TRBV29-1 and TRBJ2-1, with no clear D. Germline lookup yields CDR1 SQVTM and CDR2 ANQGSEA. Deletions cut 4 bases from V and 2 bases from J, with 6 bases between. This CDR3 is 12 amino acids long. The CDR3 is CSVVTTYNEQFF. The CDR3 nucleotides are TGCAGCGTTGTGACCACCTACAATGAGCAGTTCTTC.

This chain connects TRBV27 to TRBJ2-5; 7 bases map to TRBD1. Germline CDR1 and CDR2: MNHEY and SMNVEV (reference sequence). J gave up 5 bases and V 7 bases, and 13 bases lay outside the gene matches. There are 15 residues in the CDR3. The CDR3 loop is CASTPLGGGLETQYF. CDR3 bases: TGTGCCAGCACACCTCTAGGGGGCGGATTGGAGACCCAGTACTTC.

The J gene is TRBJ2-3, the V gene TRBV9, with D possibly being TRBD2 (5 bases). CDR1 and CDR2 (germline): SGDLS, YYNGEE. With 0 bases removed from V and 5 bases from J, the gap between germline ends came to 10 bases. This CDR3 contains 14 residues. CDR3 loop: CASSVALGIDTQYF. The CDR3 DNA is TGTGCCAGCAGCGTAGCCCTCGGGATAGATACGCAGTATTTT.

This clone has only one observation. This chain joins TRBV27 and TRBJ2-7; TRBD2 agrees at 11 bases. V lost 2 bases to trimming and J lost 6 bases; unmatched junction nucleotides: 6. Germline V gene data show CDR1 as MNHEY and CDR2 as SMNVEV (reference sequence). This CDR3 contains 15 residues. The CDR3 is CASSLMRLAGGEQYF. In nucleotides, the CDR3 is TGTGCCAGCAGTTTAATGAGGCTAGCGGGAGGCGAGCAGTACTTC.